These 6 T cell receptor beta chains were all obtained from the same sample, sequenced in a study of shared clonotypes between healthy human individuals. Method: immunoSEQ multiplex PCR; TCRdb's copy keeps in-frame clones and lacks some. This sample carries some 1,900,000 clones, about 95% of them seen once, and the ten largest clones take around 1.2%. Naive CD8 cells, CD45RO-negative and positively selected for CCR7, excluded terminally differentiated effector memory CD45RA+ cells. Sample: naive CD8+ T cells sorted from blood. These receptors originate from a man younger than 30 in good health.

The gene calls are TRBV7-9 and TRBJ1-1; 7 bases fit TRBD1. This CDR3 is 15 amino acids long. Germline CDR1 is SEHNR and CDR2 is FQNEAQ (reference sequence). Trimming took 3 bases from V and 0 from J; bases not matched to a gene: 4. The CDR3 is CASSFLQGLNTEAFF. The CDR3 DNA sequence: TGTGCCAGCAGCTTCTTACAGGGGCTGAACACTGAAGCTTTCTTT.

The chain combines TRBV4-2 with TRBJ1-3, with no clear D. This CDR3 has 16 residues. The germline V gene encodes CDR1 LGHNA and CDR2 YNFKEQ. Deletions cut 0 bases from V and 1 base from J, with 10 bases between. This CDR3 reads CASSQDPSKSGNTIYF. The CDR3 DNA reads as TGTGCCAGCAGCCAAGACCCGAGTAAATCTGGAAACACCATATATTTT.

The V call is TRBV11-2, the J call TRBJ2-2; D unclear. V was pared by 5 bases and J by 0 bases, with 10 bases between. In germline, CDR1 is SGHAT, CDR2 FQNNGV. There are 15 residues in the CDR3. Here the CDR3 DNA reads TGTGCCAGCAGCCCAGGAGTCGCGAACACCGGGGAGCTGTTTTTT. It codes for CASSPGVANTGELFF.

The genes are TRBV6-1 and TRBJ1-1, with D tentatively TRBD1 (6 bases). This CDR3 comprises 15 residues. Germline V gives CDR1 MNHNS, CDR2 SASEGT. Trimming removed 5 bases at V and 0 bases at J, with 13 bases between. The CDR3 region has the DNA TGTGCCAGCAGTACCTACAGGGATATGAACACTGAAGCTTTCTTT. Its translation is CASSTYRDMNTEAFF.

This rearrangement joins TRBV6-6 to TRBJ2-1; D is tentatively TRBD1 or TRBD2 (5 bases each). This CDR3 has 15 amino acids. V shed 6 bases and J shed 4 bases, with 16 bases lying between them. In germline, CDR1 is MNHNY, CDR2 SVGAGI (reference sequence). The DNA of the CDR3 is TGTGCCAGCAGCTGGGACGGGGAAGTTTACAATGAGCAGTTCTTC. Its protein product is CASSWDGEVYNEQFF.

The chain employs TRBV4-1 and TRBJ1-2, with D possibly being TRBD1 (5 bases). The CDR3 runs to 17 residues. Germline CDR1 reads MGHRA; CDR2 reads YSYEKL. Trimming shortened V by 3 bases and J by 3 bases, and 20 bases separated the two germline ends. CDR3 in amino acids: CASSHAHDGTADYGYTF. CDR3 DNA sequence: TGCGCCAGCAGCCACGCCCATGATGGGACGGCTGACTATGGCTACACCTTC.